This T cell receptor (beta chain) derives from a study of T cell responses to AZD1222 COVID-19 vaccine. Study summary: Second-dose groups at about 4 or about 12 weeks were pooled.

Clones were sequenced by immunoSEQ multiplex PCR, and TCRdb holds only the in-frame ones, with some missing. The sample consists of some 100,000 clones, roughly 90% of them appearing once. The J segment lost 4 bases and the V segment lost 6 bases, leaving 7 bases of the junction unmatched. The germline CDR1 and CDR2 sequences are LNHDA and SQIVND (reference sequence). This CDR3 is 17 amino acids long. Sequencing used peripheral blood, obtained on day 0 of AZD1222 vaccination. This clonotype was sampled from an adult in good health. V is TRBV19 and J is TRBJ2-2; 14 bases are a match to TRBD2. The DNA for the CDR3 is TGTGCCAGTAGCCAAACCGGGACTAGCGGGAGCACCGGGGAGCTGTTTTTT. The encoded protein is CASSQTGTSGSTGELFF. The whole variable domain, filled in from reference TRBV19 and TRBJ2-2, reads DGGITQSPKYLFRKEGQNVTLSCEQNLNHDAMYWYRQDPGQGLRLIYYSQIVNDFQKGDIAEGYSVSREKKESFPLTVTSAQKNPTAFYLCASSQTGTSGSTGELFFGEGSRLTVL.